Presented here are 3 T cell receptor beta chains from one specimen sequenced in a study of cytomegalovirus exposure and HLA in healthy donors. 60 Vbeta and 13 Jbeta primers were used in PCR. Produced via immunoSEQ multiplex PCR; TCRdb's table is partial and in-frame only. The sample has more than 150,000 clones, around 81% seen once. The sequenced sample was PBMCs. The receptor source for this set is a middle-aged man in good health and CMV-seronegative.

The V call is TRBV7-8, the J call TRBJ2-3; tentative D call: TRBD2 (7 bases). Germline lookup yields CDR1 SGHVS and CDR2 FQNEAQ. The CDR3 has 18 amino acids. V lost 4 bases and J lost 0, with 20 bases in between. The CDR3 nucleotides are TGTGCCAGCAGCTCGGGGGGCTTTTACGGGGATAGCACAGATACGCAGTATTTT. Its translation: CASSSGGFYGDSTDTQYF. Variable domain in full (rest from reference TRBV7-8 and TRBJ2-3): GAGVSQSPRYKVAKRGQDVALRCDPISGHVSLFWYQQALGQGPEFLTYFQNEAQLDKSGLPSDRFFAERPEGSVSTLKIQRTQQEDSAVYLCASSSGGFYGDSTDTQYFGPGTRLTVL.

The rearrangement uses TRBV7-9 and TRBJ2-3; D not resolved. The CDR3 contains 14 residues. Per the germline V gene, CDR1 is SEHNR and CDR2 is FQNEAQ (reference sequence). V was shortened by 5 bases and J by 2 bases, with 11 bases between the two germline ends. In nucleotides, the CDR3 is TGTGCCAGCAGCCCGGTCCGTTTCACAGATACGCAGTATTTT. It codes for CASSPVRFTDTQYF.

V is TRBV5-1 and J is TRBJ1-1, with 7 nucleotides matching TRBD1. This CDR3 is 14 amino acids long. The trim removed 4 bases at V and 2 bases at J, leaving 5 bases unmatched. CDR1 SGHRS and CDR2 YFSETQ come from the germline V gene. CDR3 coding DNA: TGCGCCAGCAGCACCGGGACAGCTAACACTGAAGCTTTCTTT. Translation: CASSTGTANTEAFF. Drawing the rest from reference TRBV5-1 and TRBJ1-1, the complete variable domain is KAGVTQTPRYLIKTRGQQVTLSCSPISGHRSVSWYQQTPGQGLQFLFEYFSETQRNKGNFPGRFSGRQFSNSRSEMNVSTLELGDSALYLCASSTGTANTEAFFGQGTRLTVV.